These T cell receptor beta chains were read from a single sample in a study of blood T cell repertoires in COVID-19. The method was immunoSEQ multiplex PCR; TCRdb's version includes in-frame clones alone and lacks a portion of them. The sample has 150,000 to 170,000 clones, about 80% seen once. Source material: peripheral blood. These receptors all stem from a woman aged 55-75 years with acute or convalescent COVID-19. Each CDR3 is given with its conserved first and last residue. The order of the fields is clone size, V gene, D gene, J gene, CDR3 DNA, CDR3 protein. A D gene is named only where the DNA matches it firmly. Rows may omit the clone size; those that give it use once, few, many or a size class.

>.|TRBV7-3|TRBD1|TRBJ1-1
TGTGCCAGCAGCTCCGACAGGGGCACTGAAGCTTTCTTT
CASSSDRGTEAFF
>.|TRBV6-5|.|TRBJ1-4
TGTGCCAGCGGGCGCCCGGATGAAAAACTGTTTTTT
CASGRPDEKLFF
>.|TRBV27|TRBD1|TRBJ1-6
TGTGCCAGCAGTCCTAAATCAGTACAGGGGTCGCGTTCACCCCTCCACTTT
CASSPKSVQGSRSPLHF
>many|TRBV18|TRBD1|TRBJ2-1
TGTGCCAGCTCACCTCCGGGACAGAGCCCCTGGTATGAGCAGTTCTTC
CASSPPGQSPWYEQFF
>.|TRBV7-9|TRBD1|TRBJ1-1
TGTGCCAGCAGAAGCCCCAGGGGGCGGAACACTGAAGCTTTCTTT
CASRSPRGRNTEAFF
>.|TRBV28|.|TRBJ1-2
TGTGCCAGCAGTTTGGGACATAACTATGGCTACACCTTC
CASSLGHNYGYTF
>.|TRBV27|TRBD1|TRBJ1-1
TGTGCCAGCAGTTTTTATACAGGGGGCGGAACTGAAGCTTTCTTT
CASSFYTGGGTEAFF
>.|TRBV4-1|.|TRBJ1-2
TGCGCCAGCAGCCAAGATCGGGGGGATAACTATGGCTACACCTTC
CASSQDRGDNYGYTF
>.|TRBV5-5|TRBD1|TRBJ1-1
TGTGCCAGCAGCTCAGCCGACGCCTCAGGGGGGAAGTTAGTTGCTTTCTTT
CASSSADASGGKLVAFF
>.|TRBV23-1|TRBD1|TRBJ1-5
TGCGCCAGCAGGACAGGGAATGCGGTGAGCAATCAGCCCCAGCATTTT
CASRTGNAVSNQPQHF
>.|TRBV4-1|TRBD1|TRBJ2-1
TGCGCCAGCAGCCAAGATGGGACAGGGGACTACAATGAGCAGTTCTTC
CASSQDGTGDYNEQFF
>.|TRBV2|.|TRBJ1-5
TGTGCCAGCAGTTGGGACTACCATCAGCCCCAGCATTTT
CASSWDYHQPQHF
>.|TRBV16|TRBD1|TRBJ1-1
TGTGCCAGCAGCCCGCACCGACTTGGACAGGGGGGGACTGAAGCTTTCTTT
CASSPHRLGQGGTEAFF
>.|TRBV7-9|.|TRBJ1-1
TGTGCCAGCAGCTTAACATACACTGAAGCTTTCTTT
CASSLTYTEAFF
>.|TRBV28|TRBD1|TRBJ1-2
TGTGCCAGCAGAACCGGACAGGGGGGATATGGCTACACCTTC
CASRTGQGGYGYTF
>few|TRBV9|TRBD2|TRBJ2-5
TGTGCCAGCAGCGTTGGCGGGGGGGCCGAGACCCAGTACTTC
CASSVGGGAETQYF
>few|TRBV7-9|TRBD1|TRBJ1-2
TGTGCCAGCAGCAGGACAGGGTCTGGCTATGGCTACACCTTC
CASSRTGSGYGYTF
>once|TRBV10-3|TRBD1|TRBJ1-3
TGTGCCATCAGTGAGTCGATTACAGGGGCGGCTGGAAACACCATATATTTT
CAISESITGAAGNTIYF
>.|TRBV10-3|.|TRBJ2-5
TGTGCCATCAGGCCAGACACACAAGAGACCCAGTACTTC
CAIRPDTQETQYF
>.|TRBV19|TRBD1|TRBJ1-1
TGTGCCAGTAGGGGGACAGATTGGGGCACTGAAGCTTTCTTT
CASRGTDWGTEAFF
>.|TRBV5-1|TRBD2|TRBJ2-5
TGCGCCAGCAGCCCTCCGGGACTAGCGGGACTTCCAGGAGAGACCCAGTACTTC
CASSPPGLAGLPGETQYF
>.|TRBV9|.|TRBJ2-3
TGTGCCAGCAGCGTACAAGCTAGCACAGATACGCAGTATTTT
CASSVQASTDTQYF
>few|TRBV7-9|TRBD1|TRBJ1-1
TGTGCCAGCAGCCCCCGACAGGGATCCACTGAAGCTTTCTTT
CASSPRQGSTEAFF
>once|TRBV7-9|.|TRBJ1-2
TGTGCCAGCAGCCAGGAAACAGGGATCTATGGCTACACCTTC
CASSQETGIYGYTF
>once|TRBV7-7|.|TRBJ1-2
TGTGCCAGCAGCTTACCTACCGAGGGACAACTTGACCAAGGCTACACCTTC
CASSLPTEGQLDQGYTF
>.|TRBV6-6|TRBD1|TRBJ1-2
TGTGCCAGTTCACTGACAGGGGGCGACTATGGCTACACCTTC
CASSLTGGDYGYTF
>.|TRBV18|TRBD2|TRBJ2-5
TGTGCCAGCTCACCACCGGGTGGCCTAGCGGGGGCAGGGACCCAGTACTTC
CASSPPGGLAGAGTQYF
>.|TRBV4-2|TRBD1|TRBJ1-2
TGTGCCAGCAGCCCCAATGGGGGGACAGGGGGTGACAGCTATGGCTACACCTTC
CASSPNGGTGGDSYGYTF
>.|TRBV7-3|.|TRBJ2-7
TGTGCCAGCAGCGTTCCAGGACAGCTCAGCTCCTACGAGCAGTACTTC
CASSVPGQLSSYEQYF
>many|TRBV27|.|TRBJ2-7
TGTGCCAGCAGTCTCGGCAGGGCCTACGAGCAGTACTTC
CASSLGRAYEQYF
>.|TRBV27|.|TRBJ1-6
TGTGCCAGCAGTAATCCGGGACACTTAGCTCGTACCCTCCACTTT
CASSNPGHLARTLHF
>.|TRBV2|.|TRBJ2-4
TGTGCCAGCAGTGAACAGGCCAAAAACATTCAGTACTTC
CASSEQAKNIQYF
>.|TRBV5-4|TRBD2|TRBJ2-1
TGTGCCAGCAGGTCGCGGGGGGTTGGCGACAATGAGCAGTTCTTC
CASRSRGVGDNEQFF
>.|TRBV18|TRBD1|TRBJ1-2
TGTGCCAGCTCACCTATCGGACAGGGTGGTTATGGCTACACCTTC
CASSPIGQGGYGYTF
>.|TRBV3-1/TRBV3-2|.|TRBJ2-1
TGTGCCAGCAGCCGACAGTCGGTTGCCATCAATGAGCAGTTCTTC
CASSRQSVAINEQFF
>.|TRBV3-1/TRBV3-2|.|TRBJ1-6
TGTGCCAGCAGGCGTACTACAGGGATGGATTCACCCCTCCACTTT
CASRRTTGMDSPLHF
>few|TRBV18|.|TRBJ1-2
TGTGCCAGCTCACCTCCGGGTCAGATCTTCTATGGCTACACCTTC
CASSPPGQIFYGYTF
>.|TRBV18|TRBD1|TRBJ2-7
TGTGCCAGCTCACCCCCGAGGACAGGGACTGGGGAGCAGTACTTC
CASSPPRTGTGEQYF
>.|TRBV7-8|TRBD1|TRBJ1-5
TGTGCCAGCAGCCTTATACAGGGGGCTGGTCAGCCCCAGCATTTT
CASSLIQGAGQPQHF
>.|TRBV20-1|.|TRBJ2-1
TGCAGTGCTAGTTCTCAGAAATACAATGAGCAGTTCTTC
CSASSQKYNEQFF
>.|TRBV6-6|TRBD1|TRBJ1-3
TGTGCCAGCAGGGGACAGAGCTCTGGAAACACCATATATTTT
CASRGQSSGNTIYF
>.|TRBV12-3/TRBV12-4|.|TRBJ1-2
TGTGCCAGCAGTTTACATTCGAGATATGGCTACACCTTC
CASSLHSRYGYTF